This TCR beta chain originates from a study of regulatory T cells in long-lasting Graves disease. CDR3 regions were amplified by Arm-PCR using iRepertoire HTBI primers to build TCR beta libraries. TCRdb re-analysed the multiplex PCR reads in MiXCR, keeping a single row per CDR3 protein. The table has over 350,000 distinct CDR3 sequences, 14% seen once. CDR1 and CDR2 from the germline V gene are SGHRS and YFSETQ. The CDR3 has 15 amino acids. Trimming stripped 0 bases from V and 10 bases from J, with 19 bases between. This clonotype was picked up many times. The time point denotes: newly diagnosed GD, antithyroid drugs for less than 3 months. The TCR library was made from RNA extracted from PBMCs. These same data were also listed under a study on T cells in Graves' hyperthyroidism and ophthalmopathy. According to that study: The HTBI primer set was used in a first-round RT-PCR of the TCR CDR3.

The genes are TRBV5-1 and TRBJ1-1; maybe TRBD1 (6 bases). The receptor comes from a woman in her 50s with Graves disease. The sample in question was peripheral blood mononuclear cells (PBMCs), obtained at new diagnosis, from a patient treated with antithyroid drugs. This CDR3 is CASSLGATSGERAFF. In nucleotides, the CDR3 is TGCGCCAGCAGCTTGGGAGCGACATCAGGGGAGCGAGCTTTCTTT.